What follows are 27 T cell receptor beta chains derived from one specimen sequenced in a study of early T cells in non-severe SARS-CoV-2 infection. TCRdb analysed the 5' RACE reads with MiXCR anew, one entry per CDR3 protein. The table lists 65,000 to 95,000 distinct CDR3 sequences, around 8.7% of them singletons. The sample was whole blood. The receptor source for this set is an adult who was a healthcare worker with PCR-confirmed SARS-CoV-2 infection or an uninfected control (not recorded which).

This clonotype was seen only a few times. The V and J genes are TRBV20-1 and TRBJ2-7; a weak D match, TRBD1 (5 bases). Trimming cost V 7 bases and J 2 bases, with 18 bases left between them. Germline CDR1 reads DFQATT; CDR2 reads SNEGSKA (reference sequence). The CDR3 is 14 amino acids. Here the CDR3 DNA reads TGCAGTGGTCTGAGTCAGGGCCCTGCCTACGAGCAGTACTTC. The encoded protein is CSGLSQGPAYEQYF.

In this sample, this clonotype turned up a few times. The gene calls are TRBV28 and TRBJ1-4; 7 bases fit TRBD1. CDR3 length: 14 residues. The V gene's germline CDR1 is MDHEN and CDR2 SYDVKM. V gave up 7 bases and J gave up 5 bases; unmatched junction bases: 7. The DNA of the CDR3 is TGTGCCAGCAAAGGTCCACAGGGGAATGAAAAACTGTTTTTT. It encodes CASKGPQGNEKLFF.

This clonotype occurred a few times. V usage is TRBV20-1 and J usage is TRBJ1-1, with 8 bases matching TRBD1. This CDR3 has 14 amino acids. The V gene's germline CDR1 is DFQATT and CDR2 SNEGSKA (reference sequence). V was clipped by 4 bases and J by 1 base; unmatched bases: 5. CDR3 region: CSATSTGENTEAFF. DNA for the CDR3: TGCAGTGCTACCTCGACAGGGGAGAACACTGAAGCTTTCTTT.

The chain is built from TRBV10-2 and TRBJ2-5, with 7 bases lining up with TRBD2. The CDR3 runs to 17 residues. From germline, CDR1 is WSHSY and CDR2 SAAADI. The junction had 11 bases not matched to a gene; V was cut back by 3 bases and J by 1 base. This CDR3 reads CASSDAVGGFGQETQYF. In DNA, the CDR3 is TGCGCCAGCAGTGATGCAGTGGGAGGGTTCGGCCAAGAGACCCAGTACTTC.

This rearrangement joins TRBV4-1 to TRBJ2-5, with 9 bases that match TRBD2. CDR3 length: 16 residues. V gave up 1 base and J gave up 5 bases; unmatched junction bases: 8. CDR1 is MGHRA and CDR2 is YSYEKL in the germline V gene. The CDR3 loop is CASSQGNAGGTETQYF. CDR3 nucleotides: TGCGCCAGCAGCCAAGGAAACGCGGGAGGGACCGAGACCCAGTACTTC.

This clonotype was recorded a few times. The gene calls are TRBV6-5 and TRBJ2-1; D is possibly TRBD2 (6 bases). The germline V gene has CDR1 MNHEY and CDR2 SVGAGI. This CDR3 has 15 amino acids. Trimming pared 5 bases from V and 8 bases from J, leaving 19 bases between. The CDR3 protein is CASSAPSSEKDEQFF. CDR3 nucleotides: TGTGCCAGCAGTGCCCCTTCTAGCGAGAAGGATGAGCAGTTCTTC.

This clonotype was picked up a small number of times. This may come from a read error, since a much larger clone is one base off. The rearrangement joins TRBV5-8 to TRBJ2-1; 9 bases agree with TRBD2. The CDR3 covers 15 residues. The germline V gene has CDR1 SGHTS and CDR2 YDEGEE. This CDR3 is CVSRQLAGIYNEQFF. CDR3 nucleotide sequence: TGTGTCAGCCGCCAGCTAGCGGGAATCTACAATGAGCAGTTCTTC.

This clonotype was found many times. The V gene is TRBV7-9, the J gene TRBJ2-5, with D unresolved. The V and J ends lost 5 bases and 0 bases respectively, with 13 bases between them. Per the germline V gene, CDR1 is SEHNR and CDR2 is FQNEAQ (reference sequence). The CDR3 has 15 residues. This chain's CDR3 is CASSLGSANQETQYF. The CDR3 DNA reads as TGTGCCAGCAGCCTAGGATCCGCCAACCAAGAGACCCAGTACTTC.

The V and J genes are TRBV7-2 and TRBJ2-7, with TRBD2 matching over 11 bases. After removal of 2 bases from V and 6 bases from J, the junction contained 15 bases not matched to a gene. The germline V gene has CDR1 SGHTA and CDR2 FQGNSA. The CDR3 length is 18 residues. The CDR3 DNA reads as TGTGCCAGCAGCTTAATCCTAGGGGTGGTAGCGGGAGGGGGCGAGCAGTACTTC. Translation: CASSLILGVVAGGGEQYF.

The chain joins TRBV4-1 to TRBJ1-3, with D unclear. The ends were cut back, 0 bases at V and 2 bases at J, with 14 bases in the middle. Germline V gives CDR1 MGHRA, CDR2 YSYEKL. This CDR3 comprises 17 residues. CDR3 loop: CASSQDTSGNTGNTIYF. CDR3 DNA: TGCGCCAGCAGCCAAGACACTTCCGGGAACACTGGAAACACCATATATTTT.

The chain has TRBV10-3 and TRBJ2-7, with 7 positions matching TRBD1. V was pared by 0 bases and J by 3 bases, with 2 bases of the junction left unmatched. Germline V CDR1 and CDR2: ENHRY, SYGVKD. The CDR3 spans 14 residues. CDR3 bases: TGTGCCATCAGTGAGTCCTCAGGGGGCTACGAGCAGTACTTC. It codes for CAISESSGGYEQYF.

This chain connects TRBV5-6 to TRBJ2-6; no firm D call. The CDR3 is 15 residues long. Deletions cut 2 bases from V and 0 bases from J, with 6 bases between. Germline-derived CDR1 and CDR2 are SGHDT and YYEEEE. In DNA form, the CDR3 reads TGTGCCAGCAGCTTCTACCCCTCTGGGGCCAACGTCCTGACTTTC. It codes for CASSFYPSGANVLTF. The full variable domain, in which reference TRBV5-6 and TRBJ2-6 provide the parts outside the CDR3, is DAGVTQSPTHLIKTRGQQVTLRCSPKSGHDTVSWYQQALGQGPQFIFQYYEEEERQRGNFPDRFSGHQFPNYSSELNVNALLLGDSALYLCASSFYPSGANVLTFGAGSRLTVL.

This clonotype occurred many times. This chain joins TRBV20-1 and TRBJ1-6; 8 nucleotides align to TRBD1. Trimming cost V 5 bases and J 8 bases; bases outside gene matches: 5. The CDR3 length is 13 residues. From germline, CDR1 is DFQATT and CDR2 SNEGSKA (reference sequence). In nucleotides, the CDR3 is TGCAGTGCTTGGACAGGGCAAGATTCACCCCTCCACTTT. Amino acid sequence: CSAWTGQDSPLHF.

This clonotype was counted a few times. The V and J genes are TRBV5-4 and TRBJ2-1; 7 positions match TRBD2. V gave up 3 bases and J gave up 7 bases; unmatched junction bases: 13. The CDR3 covers 16 residues. Germline V lookup: CDR1 SGHNT, CDR2 YYREEE (reference sequence). The CDR3 DNA is TGTGCCAGCAGCTCCCCTTGGGGGGGAGAGGGGAATGAGCAGTTCTTC. This gives the protein CASSSPWGGEGNEQFF.

This clonotype has only a few counts. This chain joins TRBV28 and TRBJ2-1, with D possibly matching TRBD1 (5 bases). V gave up 7 bases and J gave up 4 bases, with 8 bases separating them. Germline assignment: CDR1 MDHEN and CDR2 SYDVKM. The CDR3 loop spans 12 amino acids. CDR3 residues: CASNPGYNEQFF. The CDR3 region has the DNA TGTGCCAGCAATCCAGGGTACAATGAGCAGTTCTTC.

The gene calls are TRBV14 and TRBJ2-2; possibly TRBD1 for D (6 bases). Between the trimmed V and J ends, which lost 5 bases and 3 bases, there was a span of 10 bases. The CDR3 spans 14 residues. Germline V gene sequence: CDR1 SGHDN, CDR2 FVKESK. This chain's CDR3 is CASSDRTDTGELFF. In nucleotides, the CDR3 is TGTGCCAGCAGCGATCGGACAGACACCGGGGAGCTGTTTTTT.

This clonotype was recorded many times. V and J are TRBV30 and TRBJ2-2; possible D gene TRBD2, 6 bases. Trimming shortened V by 3 bases and J by 7 bases, and 18 bases separated the two germline ends. Germline loops: CDR1 GTSNPN, CDR2 SVGIG (reference sequence). The length of the CDR3 is 15 residues. CDR3 sequence: CAWSNFGSRGGELFF. Here the CDR3 DNA reads TGTGCCTGGAGCAATTTCGGGAGTCGGGGCGGGGAGCTGTTTTTT.

This clonotype was seen a handful of times. This chain uses TRBV7-3 with TRBJ2-1, with 8 bases fitting TRBD2. Trimming cost V 5 bases and J 1 base; bases outside gene matches: 4. Germline CDR1 reads SGHTA; CDR2 reads FQGTGA. The CDR3 is made up of 15 amino acids. Written as DNA, the CDR3 is TGTGCCAGCAGCCCCATAGCGGGATCCTACAATGAGCAGTTCTTC. This gives the protein CASSPIAGSYNEQFF.

The chain recombines TRBV9 with TRBJ2-2; D not resolved. This CDR3 contains 15 residues. The V and J ends lost 3 bases and 0 bases respectively, with 9 bases between them. Germline values: CDR1 SGDLS, CDR2 YYNGEE. CDR3 sequence reads: CASSEDQPNTGELFF. The CDR3 bases are TGTGCCAGCAGCGAGGATCAACCGAACACCGGGGAGCTGTTTTTT.

This clonotype is a singleton in its sample. The chain is built from TRBV28 and TRBJ2-1; TRBD2 matches 9 bases. Germline V lookup: CDR1 MDHEN, CDR2 SYDVKM. The CDR3 loop spans 16 amino acids. V dropped 6 bases and J dropped 5; count of bases not matched to a gene: 11. DNA of the CDR3: TGTGCCAGCAGCCCCGCGGGACTAGCTTTACACAATGAGCAGTTCTTC. This encodes CASSPAGLALHNEQFF.

This clonotype has just a few counts. This chain joins TRBV29-1 and TRBJ1-2; 8 bases are a match to TRBD1. V was clipped by 5 bases and J by 7 bases; unmatched bases: 9. The CDR3 is 13 amino acids. Germline CDR1 and CDR2: SQVTM and ANQGSEA. The CDR3 nucleotides are TGCAGCGTTATATTTCAGGGGGCAAGTGGCTACACCTTC. This sequence encodes CSVIFQGASGYTF.

The rearrangement joins TRBV10-3 to TRBJ2-7, with 12 bases aligning to TRBD2. Per germline, CDR1 ENHRY and CDR2 SYGVKD. There are 18 residues in the CDR3. The V segment lost 4 bases and the J segment 4 bases; nucleotides outside the gene matches: 14. CDR3 nucleotide sequence: TGTGCCATCAGTGGCGCCACCCCGGGACTAGCGGGTTCATACGAGCAGTACTTC. As protein: CAISGATPGLAGSYEQYF.

The chain links TRBV2 to TRBJ2-3; 10 bases match TRBD2. The CDR3 contains 15 residues. The germline gives CDR1 SNHLY, CDR2 FYNNEI. After removal of 7 bases from V and 0 bases from J, the junction contained 4 bases not matched to a gene. This CDR3 is CASTRTSGSTDTQYF. In DNA form, the CDR3 reads TGTGCCAGCACCCGGACTAGCGGAAGCACAGATACGCAGTATTTT. Using reference TRBV2 and TRBJ2-3 for the parts outside the CDR3, the full variable domain is EPEVTQTPSHQVTQMGQEVILRCVPISNHLYFYWYRQILGQKVEFLVSFYNNEISEKSEIFDDQFSVERPDGSNFTLKIRSTKLEDSAMYFCASTRTSGSTDTQYFGPGTRLTVL.

V and J are TRBV20-1 and TRBJ2-5; D might be TRBD1 (7 bases). The CDR3 has 14 residues. Trimming pared 6 bases from V and 6 bases from J, leaving 20 bases between. In germline, CDR1 is DFQATT, CDR2 SNEGSKA (reference sequence). CDR3 loop: CSARGSSVGKTQYF. Here the CDR3 DNA reads TGCAGTGCCAGGGGGTCTAGCGTGGGAAAGACCCAGTACTTC.

This clonotype showed up many times. The rearrangement joins TRBV19 to TRBJ1-5; D possibly corresponds to TRBD1 (5 bases). The CDR3 totals 15 residues. Trimming removed 4 bases from V and 1 base from J, with 11 bases in between. Per germline, CDR1 LNHDA and CDR2 SQIVND (reference sequence). The CDR3 DNA reads TGTGCCAGTAGTACTCAGGGAAGGAGCAATCAGCCCCAGCATTTT. Its translation: CASSTQGRSNQPQHF.

This clonotype was seen at least ten times. The chain carries TRBV19 and TRBJ1-2; D not certain. Germline CDR1 LNHDA, CDR2 SQIVND (reference sequence). The CDR3 spans 13 residues. Trimming took off 3 bases at V and 4 bases at J, with 9 bases between the two ends. Here the CDR3 reads CASSMTEGYGYTF. In DNA form, the CDR3 reads TGTGCCAGTAGTATGACGGAGGGCTATGGCTACACCTTC.

This clonotype came up many times. The chain is built from TRBV18 and TRBJ1-1; D remains ambiguous. Germline values: CDR1 KGHSH, CDR2 LQKENI. This CDR3 has 15 amino acids. V lost 3 bases to trimming and J lost 0 bases, with 11 bases between them. In DNA form, the CDR3 reads TGTGCCAGCTCACCGTATCGGAGTATGAACACTGAAGCTTTCTTT. Protein: CASSPYRSMNTEAFF.